This T cell receptor beta chain was sequenced during a study of T cell responses to AZD1222 COVID-19 vaccine. Concerning this clone itself: Its antigen is as yet unknown.

Germline CDR1 is MNHEY and CDR2 is SVGAGI. V lost 7 bases, J lost 2 bases, and 8 bases lay in between. The CDR3 totals 12 residues. Assay: immunoSEQ multiplex PCR; the TCRdb copy retains only in-frame clones and omits some. In the table there are roughly 80,000 clones, roughly 90% of which are singletons. Findings of the study overall: Among the donors, most were white British and more were female, and clonal diversity was possibly underestimated. The study found Spike-specific TCR breadth and depth rose after two AZD1222 doses. Baseline antibody screening turned up just a handful of seropositive AZD1222 recipients. Among vaccine-associated CD4 TCRs, coverage spanned spike, with dominance at 160-218 and 743-854.

The chain uses TRBV6-5 and TRBJ1-1, with D unclear. The sequence was collected from an adult in good health. This specimen was peripheral blood, taken on day 0 of MenACWY control vaccination. CDR3 bases: TGTGCCAGCACATCGGGAAACACTGAAGCTTTCTTT. Protein: CASTSGNTEAFF.